These T cell receptor beta chains were read from a single sample in a study of regulatory T cells in long-lasting Graves disease. Via MiXCR, TCRdb re-called the multiplex PCR reads, giving one row per CDR3 protein. The sample includes approximately 690,000 distinct CDR3 sequences, about 32% of them seen just once. This material consisted of peripheral blood mononuclear cells (PBMCs), taken when the disease was refractory, from a patient treated with antithyroid drugs. These receptors all stem from a female donor with Graves disease. The CDR3 runs from the conserved cysteine through the conserved F or W. Fields, in order: V gene, J gene, clone size, CDR3 protein. The size entry is marked missing in some rows and otherwise reads once, few, many or a size class.

TRBV2	TRBJ1-2	NA	CASSEPGQGGHGYTF
TRBV2	TRBJ1-1	many	CASRQGVVSEAFF
TRBV3-1	TRBJ2-5	many	CASSQVAGETQYF
TRBV6-1	TRBJ2-6	NA	CASSRLAGGGANVLTF
TRBV27	TRBJ1-1	few	CASSFKQGARGNTEAFF
TRBV15	TRBJ1-4	once	CATSSDLHSTGGRGEKLFF
TRBV29-1	TRBJ1-1	few	CSVERGQRGQAAFF
TRBV5-1	TRBJ1-5	NA	CASSLDGGNNQPQHF
TRBV11-2	TRBJ1-2	NA	CASSSTRGGYTF
TRBV14	TRBJ1-6	NA	CASSQQQGANSPLHF
TRBV25-1	TRBJ1-1	NA	CAISNSGSEAFF